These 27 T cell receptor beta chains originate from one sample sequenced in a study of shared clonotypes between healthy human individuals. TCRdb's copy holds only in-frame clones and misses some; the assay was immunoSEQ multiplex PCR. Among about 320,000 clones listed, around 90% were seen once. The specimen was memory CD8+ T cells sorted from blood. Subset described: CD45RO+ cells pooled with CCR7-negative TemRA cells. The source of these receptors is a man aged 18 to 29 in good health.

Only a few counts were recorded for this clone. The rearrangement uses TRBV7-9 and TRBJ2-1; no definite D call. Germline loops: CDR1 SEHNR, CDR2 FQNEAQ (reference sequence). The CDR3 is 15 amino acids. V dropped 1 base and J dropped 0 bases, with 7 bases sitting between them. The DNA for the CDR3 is TGTGCCAGCAGCTTAGACCTTAGCTCCTACAATGAGCAGTTCTTC. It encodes CASSLDLSSYNEQFF.

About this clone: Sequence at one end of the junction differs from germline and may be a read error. The CDR3 DNA follows: TGTGCTAGCAGCTTAGGGGTGGGCACTGAAGCTTTCTTT. Residues: CASSLGVGTEAFF. The J gene is TRBJ1-1, the V gene TRBV7-7; TRBD1 is a possible D gene (5 bases). The CDR3 totals 13 residues. Germline CDR1 reads SSHAT; CDR2 reads FNYEAQ (reference sequence).

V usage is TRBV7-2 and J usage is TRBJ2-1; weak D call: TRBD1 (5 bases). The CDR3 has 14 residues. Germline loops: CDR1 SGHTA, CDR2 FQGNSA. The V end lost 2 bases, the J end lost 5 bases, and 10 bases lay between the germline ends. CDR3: CASSLPQDNNEQFF. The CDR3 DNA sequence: TGTGCCAGCAGCTTACCACAGGATAACAATGAGCAGTTCTTC.

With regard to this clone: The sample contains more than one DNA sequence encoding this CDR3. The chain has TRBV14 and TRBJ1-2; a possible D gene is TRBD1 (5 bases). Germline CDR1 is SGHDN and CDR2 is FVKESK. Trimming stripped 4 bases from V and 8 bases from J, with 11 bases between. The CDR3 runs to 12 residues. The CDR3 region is CASSPGVGGYTF. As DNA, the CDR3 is TGTGCCAGCAGCCCGGGGGTAGGCGGCTACACCTTC.

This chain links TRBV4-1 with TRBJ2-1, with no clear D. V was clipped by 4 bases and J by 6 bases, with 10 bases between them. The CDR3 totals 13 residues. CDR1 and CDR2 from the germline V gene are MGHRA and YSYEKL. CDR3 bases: TGCGCCAGCAGCCCCCGGCCCCCCAATGAGCAGTTCTTC. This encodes CASSPRPPNEQFF.

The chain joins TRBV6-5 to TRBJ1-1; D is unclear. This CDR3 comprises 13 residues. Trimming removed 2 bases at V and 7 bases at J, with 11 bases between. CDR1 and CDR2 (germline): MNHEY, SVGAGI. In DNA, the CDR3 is TGTGCCAGCAGTTACGGGGAGGGAGGTGAAGCTTTCTTT. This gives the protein CASSYGEGGEAFF.

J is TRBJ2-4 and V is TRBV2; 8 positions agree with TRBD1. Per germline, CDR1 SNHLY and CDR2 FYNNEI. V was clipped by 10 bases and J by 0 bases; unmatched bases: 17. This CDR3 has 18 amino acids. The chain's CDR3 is CATRRTGKDQIAKNIQYF. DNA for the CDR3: TGTGCCACTCGAAGGACAGGGAAAGACCAGATAGCCAAAAACATTCAGTACTTC.

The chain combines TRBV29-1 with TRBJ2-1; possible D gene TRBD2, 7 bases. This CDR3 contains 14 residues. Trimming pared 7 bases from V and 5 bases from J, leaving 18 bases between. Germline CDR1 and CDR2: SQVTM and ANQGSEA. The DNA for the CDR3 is TGCAGCGCTACCAGGCGGGGGCCACACAATGAGCAGTTCTTC. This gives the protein CSATRRGPHNEQFF.

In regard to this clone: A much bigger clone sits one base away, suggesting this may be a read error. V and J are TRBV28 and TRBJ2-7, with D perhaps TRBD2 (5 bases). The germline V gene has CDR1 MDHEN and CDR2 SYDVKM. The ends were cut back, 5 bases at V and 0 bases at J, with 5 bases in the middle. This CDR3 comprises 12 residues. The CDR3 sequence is CASSAGSYEQYF. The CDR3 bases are TGTGCCAGCAGTGCGGGCTCCTACGAGCAGTACTTC.

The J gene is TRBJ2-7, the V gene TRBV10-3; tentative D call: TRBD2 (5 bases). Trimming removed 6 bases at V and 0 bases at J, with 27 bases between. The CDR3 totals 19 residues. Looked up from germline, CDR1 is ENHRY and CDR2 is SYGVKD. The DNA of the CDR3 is TGTGCCATCAGCGAAACCCTCGGCCAGGTCCAACTAGGCTCCTACGAGCAGTACTTC. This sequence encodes CAISETLGQVQLGSYEQYF.

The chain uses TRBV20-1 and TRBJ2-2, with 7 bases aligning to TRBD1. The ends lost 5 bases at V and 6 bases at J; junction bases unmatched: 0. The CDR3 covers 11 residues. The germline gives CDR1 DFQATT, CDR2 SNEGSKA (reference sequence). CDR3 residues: CSADRAGELFF. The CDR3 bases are TGCAGTGCTGACAGGGCCGGGGAGCTGTTTTTT.

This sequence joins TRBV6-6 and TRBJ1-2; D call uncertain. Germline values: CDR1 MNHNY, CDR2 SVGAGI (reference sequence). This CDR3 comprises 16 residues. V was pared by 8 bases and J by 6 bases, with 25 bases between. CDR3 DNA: TGTGCCAGCTTGCTCCCTTCGAGCTCGATCGAACATGGCTACACCTTC. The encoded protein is CASLLPSSSIEHGYTF.

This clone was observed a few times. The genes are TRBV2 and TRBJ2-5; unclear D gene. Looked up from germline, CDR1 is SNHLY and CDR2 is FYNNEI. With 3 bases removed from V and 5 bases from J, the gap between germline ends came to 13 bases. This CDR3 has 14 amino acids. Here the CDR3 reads CASSEVGTEETQYF. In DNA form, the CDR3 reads TGTGCCAGCAGTGAGGTGGGAACGGAGGAGACCCAGTACTTC.

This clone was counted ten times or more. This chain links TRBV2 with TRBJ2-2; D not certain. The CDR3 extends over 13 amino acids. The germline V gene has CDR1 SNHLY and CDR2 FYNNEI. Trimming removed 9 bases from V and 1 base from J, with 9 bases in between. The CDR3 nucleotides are TGTGCCAGGGAGACGGTGAACACCGGGGAGCTGTTTTTT. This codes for CARETVNTGELFF.

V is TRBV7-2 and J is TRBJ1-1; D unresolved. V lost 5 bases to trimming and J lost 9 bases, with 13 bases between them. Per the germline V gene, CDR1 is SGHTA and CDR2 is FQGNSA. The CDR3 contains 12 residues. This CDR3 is CASSPGLHQAFF. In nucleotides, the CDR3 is TGTGCCAGCAGCCCTGGATTGCACCAAGCTTTCTTT.

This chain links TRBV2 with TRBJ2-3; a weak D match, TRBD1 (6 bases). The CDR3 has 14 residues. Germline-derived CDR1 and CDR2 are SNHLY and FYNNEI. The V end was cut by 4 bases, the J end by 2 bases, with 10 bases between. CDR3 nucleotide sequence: TGTGCCAGCAGTGTGGGGGCAGTCACAGATACGCAGTATTTT. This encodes CASSVGAVTDTQYF.

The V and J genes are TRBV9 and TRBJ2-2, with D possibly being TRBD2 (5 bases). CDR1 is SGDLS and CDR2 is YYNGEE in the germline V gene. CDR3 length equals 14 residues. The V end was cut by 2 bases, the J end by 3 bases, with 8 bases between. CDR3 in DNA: TGTGCCAGCAGCGTTTACGGGGACACCGGGGAGCTGTTTTTT. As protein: CASSVYGDTGELFF.

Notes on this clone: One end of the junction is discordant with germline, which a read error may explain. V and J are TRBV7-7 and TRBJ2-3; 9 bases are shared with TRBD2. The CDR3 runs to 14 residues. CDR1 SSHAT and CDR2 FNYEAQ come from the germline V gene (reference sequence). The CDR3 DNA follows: TGTGCTAGCAGCTTGAGGACTAGCGCAGATACGCAGTATTTT. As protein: CASSLRTSADTQYF.

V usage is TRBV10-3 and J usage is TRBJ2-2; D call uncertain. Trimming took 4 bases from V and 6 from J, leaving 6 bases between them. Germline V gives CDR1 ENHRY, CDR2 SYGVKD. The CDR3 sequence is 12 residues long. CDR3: CAISVGSGELFF. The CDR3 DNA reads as TGTGCCATCAGTGTGGGGTCCGGGGAGCTGTTTTTT.

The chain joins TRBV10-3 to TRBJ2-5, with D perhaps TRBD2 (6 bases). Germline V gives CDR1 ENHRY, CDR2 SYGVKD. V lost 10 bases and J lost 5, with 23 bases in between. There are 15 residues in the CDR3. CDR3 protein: CATAHGEVSGETQYF. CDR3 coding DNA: TGTGCCACCGCTCACGGGGAGGTGTCGGGGGAGACCCAGTACTTC.

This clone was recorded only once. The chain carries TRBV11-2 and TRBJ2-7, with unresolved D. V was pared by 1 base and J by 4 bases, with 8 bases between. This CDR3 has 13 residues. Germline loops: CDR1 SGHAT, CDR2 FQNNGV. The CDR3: CASSLGQFYEQYF. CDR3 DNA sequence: TGTGCCAGCAGCTTAGGGCAGTTTTACGAGCAGTACTTC.

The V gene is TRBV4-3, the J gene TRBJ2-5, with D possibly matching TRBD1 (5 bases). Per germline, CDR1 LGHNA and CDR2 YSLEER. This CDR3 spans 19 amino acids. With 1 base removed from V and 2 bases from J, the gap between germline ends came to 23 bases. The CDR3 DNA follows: TGCGCCAGCAGCCAAGTCCTATACAGCGCAGGGTGGTTACAAGAGACCCAGTACTTC. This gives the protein CASSQVLYSAGWLQETQYF.

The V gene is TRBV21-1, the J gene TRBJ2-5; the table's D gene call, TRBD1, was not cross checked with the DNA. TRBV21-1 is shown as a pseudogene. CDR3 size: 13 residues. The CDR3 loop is CASSNGQEETQYF. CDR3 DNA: TGTGCCAGCAGCAACGGACAGGAAGAGACCCAGTACTTC.

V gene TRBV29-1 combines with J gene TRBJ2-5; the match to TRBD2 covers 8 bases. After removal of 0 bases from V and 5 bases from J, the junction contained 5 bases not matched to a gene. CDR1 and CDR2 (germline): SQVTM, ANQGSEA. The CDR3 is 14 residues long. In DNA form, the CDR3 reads TGCAGCGTTGAAGATCGGGGGGGCGTGGAGACCCAGTACTTC. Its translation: CSVEDRGGVETQYF.

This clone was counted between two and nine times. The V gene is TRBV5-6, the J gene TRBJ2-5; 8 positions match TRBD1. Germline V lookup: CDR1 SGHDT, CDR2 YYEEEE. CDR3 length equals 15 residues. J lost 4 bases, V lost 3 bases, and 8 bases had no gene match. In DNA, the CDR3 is TGTGCCAGCAGCTATGGACAGGGTAATCGAGAGACCCAGTACTTC. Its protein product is CASSYGQGNRETQYF.

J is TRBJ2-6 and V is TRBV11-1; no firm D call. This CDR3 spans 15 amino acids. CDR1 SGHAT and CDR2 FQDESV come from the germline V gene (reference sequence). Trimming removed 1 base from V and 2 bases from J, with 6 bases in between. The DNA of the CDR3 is TGTGCCAGCAGCTTAGTTGAGACTGGGGCCAACGTCCTGACTTTC. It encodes CASSLVETGANVLTF. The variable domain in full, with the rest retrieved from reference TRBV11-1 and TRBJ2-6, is EAEVAQSPRYKITEKSQAVAFWCDPISGHATLYWYRQILGQGPELLVQFQDESVVDDSQLPKDRFSAERLKGVDSTLKIQPAELGDSAMYLCASSLVETGANVLTFGAGSRLTVL.

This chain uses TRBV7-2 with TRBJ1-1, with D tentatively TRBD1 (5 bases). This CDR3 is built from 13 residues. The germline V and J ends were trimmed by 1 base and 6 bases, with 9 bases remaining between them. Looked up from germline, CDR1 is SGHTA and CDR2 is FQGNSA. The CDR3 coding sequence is TGTGCCAGCAGCTTAGACGGGGGTGCTGAAGCTTTCTTT. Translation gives CASSLDGGAEAFF.